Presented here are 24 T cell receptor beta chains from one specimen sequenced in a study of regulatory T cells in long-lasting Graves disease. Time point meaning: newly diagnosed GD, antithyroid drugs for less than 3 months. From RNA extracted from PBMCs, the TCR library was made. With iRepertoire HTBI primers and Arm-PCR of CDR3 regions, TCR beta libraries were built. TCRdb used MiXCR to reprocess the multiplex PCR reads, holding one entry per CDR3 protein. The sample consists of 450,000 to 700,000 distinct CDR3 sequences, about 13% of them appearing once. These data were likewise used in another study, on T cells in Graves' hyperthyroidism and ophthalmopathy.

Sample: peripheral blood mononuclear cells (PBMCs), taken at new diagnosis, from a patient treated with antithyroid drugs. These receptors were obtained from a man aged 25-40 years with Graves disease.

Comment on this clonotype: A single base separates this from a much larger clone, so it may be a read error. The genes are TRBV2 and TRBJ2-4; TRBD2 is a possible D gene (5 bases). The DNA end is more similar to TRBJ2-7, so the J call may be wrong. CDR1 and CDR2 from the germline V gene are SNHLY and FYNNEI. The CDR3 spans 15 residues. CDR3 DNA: TGTGCCAGCAGGACGCCGAGGGCACGGATCTACGAGCAGTACTTC. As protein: CASRTPRARIYEQYF.

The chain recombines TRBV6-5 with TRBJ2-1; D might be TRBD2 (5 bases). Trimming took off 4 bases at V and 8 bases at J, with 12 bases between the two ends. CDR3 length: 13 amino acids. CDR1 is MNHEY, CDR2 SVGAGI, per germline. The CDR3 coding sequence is TGTGCCAGCAGTTGGACTTGGCGGGATGAGCAGTTCTTC. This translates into CASSWTWRDEQFF.

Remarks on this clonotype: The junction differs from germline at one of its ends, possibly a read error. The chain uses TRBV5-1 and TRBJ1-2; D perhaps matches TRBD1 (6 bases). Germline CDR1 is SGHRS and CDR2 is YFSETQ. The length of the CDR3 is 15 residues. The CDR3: CASRLVSGGLYGYTF. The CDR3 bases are TGCGCCAGCAGGTTGGTTTCCGGGGGCCTGTATGGCTACACCTTC.

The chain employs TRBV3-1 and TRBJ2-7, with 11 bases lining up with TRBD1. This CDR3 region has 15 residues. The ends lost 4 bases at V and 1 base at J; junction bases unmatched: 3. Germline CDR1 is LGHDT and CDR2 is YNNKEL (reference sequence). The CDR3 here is CASSRGQGGSYEQYF. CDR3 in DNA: TGTGCCAGCAGCCGGGGACAGGGGGGTTCCTACGAGCAGTACTTC.

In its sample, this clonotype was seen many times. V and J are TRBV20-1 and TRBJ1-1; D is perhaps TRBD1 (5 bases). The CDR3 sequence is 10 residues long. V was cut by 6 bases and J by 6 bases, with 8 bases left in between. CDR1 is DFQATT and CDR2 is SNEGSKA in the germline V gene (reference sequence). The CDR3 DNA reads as TGCAGTGCCCAGGGAGCTGAAGCTTTCTTT. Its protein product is CSAQGAEAFF.

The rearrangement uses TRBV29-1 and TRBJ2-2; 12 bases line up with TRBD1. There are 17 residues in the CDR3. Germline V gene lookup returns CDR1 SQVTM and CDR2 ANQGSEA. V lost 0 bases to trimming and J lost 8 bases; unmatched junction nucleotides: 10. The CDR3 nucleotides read TGCAGCGTTGAAGATCTAGGGGACAGGGGGCCGGGAGGGGAGCTGTTTTTT. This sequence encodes CSVEDLGDRGPGGELFF.

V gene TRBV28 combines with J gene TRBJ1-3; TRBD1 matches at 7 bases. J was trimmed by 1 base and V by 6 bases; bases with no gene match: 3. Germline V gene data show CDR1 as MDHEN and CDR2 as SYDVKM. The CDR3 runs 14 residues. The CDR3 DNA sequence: TGTGCCAGCAGAAAGGGGGCATCTGGAAACACCATATATTTT. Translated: CASRKGASGNTIYF.

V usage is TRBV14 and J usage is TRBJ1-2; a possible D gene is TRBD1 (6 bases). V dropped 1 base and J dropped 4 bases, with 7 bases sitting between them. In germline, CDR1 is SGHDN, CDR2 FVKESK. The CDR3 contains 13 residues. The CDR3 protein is CASSQGGAYGYTF. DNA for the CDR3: TGTGCCAGCAGCCAAGGGGGGGCCTATGGCTACACCTTC.

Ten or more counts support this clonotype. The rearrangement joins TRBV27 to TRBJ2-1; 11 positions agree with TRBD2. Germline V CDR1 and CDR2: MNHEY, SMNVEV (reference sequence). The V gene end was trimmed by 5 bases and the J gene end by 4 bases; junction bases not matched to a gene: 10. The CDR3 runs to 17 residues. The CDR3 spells CASSPTKGLADYNEQFF. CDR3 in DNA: TGTGCCAGCAGTCCTACCAAGGGACTAGCGGATTACAATGAGCAGTTCTTC.

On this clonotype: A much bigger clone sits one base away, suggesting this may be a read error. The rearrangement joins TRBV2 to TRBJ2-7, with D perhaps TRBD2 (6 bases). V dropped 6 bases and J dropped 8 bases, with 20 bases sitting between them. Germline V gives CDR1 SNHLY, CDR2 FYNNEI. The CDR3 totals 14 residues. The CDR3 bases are TGTGCCAGCAGAGATTTGAGCGCGGGATACAAGCAGTACTTC. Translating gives CASRDLSAGYKQYF.

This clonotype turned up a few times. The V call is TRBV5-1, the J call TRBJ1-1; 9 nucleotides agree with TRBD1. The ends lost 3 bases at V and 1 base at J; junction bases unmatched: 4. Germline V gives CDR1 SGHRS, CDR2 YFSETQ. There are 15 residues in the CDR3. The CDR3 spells CASSSRGQGNTEAFF. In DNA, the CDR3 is TGCGCCAGCAGCTCCCGGGGACAGGGGAACACTGAAGCTTTCTTT.

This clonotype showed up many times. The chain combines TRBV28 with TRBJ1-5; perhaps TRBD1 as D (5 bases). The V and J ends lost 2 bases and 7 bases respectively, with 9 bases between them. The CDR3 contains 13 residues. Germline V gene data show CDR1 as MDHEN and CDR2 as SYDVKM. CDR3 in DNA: TGTGCCAGCAGTTTAGTTCGGGGCCAGCCCCAGCATTTT. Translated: CASSLVRGQPQHF.

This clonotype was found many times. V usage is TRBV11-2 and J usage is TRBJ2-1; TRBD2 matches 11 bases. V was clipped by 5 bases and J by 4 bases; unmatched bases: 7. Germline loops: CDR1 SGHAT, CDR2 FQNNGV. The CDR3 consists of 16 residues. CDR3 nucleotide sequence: TGTGCCAGCAGCATGACTAGCGGGACTCTTTACAATGAGCAGTTCTTC. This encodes CASSMTSGTLYNEQFF.

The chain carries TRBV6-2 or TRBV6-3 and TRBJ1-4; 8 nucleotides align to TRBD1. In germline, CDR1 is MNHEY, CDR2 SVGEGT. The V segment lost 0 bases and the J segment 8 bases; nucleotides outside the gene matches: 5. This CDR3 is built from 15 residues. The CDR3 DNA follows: TGTGCCAGCAGTTACTCGGACAGGGTTGGGGAAAAACTGTTTTTT. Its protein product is CASSYSDRVGEKLFF.

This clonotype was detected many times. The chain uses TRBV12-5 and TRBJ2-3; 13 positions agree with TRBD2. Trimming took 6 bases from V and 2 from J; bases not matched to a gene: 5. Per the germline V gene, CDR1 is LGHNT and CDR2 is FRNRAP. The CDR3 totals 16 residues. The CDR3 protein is CASGPGTSGNTDTQYF. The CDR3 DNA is TGTGCTAGTGGACCTGGGACTAGCGGGAACACAGATACGCAGTATTTT.

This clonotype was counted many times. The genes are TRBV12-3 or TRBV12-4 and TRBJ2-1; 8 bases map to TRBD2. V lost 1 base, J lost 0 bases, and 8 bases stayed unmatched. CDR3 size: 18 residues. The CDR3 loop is CASSLVVLSGSSYNEQFF. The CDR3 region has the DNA TGTGCCAGCAGTTTAGTAGTTCTCAGCGGGAGCTCCTACAATGAGCAGTTCTTC.

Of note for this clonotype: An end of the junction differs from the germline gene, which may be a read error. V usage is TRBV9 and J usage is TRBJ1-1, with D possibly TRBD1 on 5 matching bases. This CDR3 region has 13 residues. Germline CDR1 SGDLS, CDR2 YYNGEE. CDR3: CASSRGVGAEALF. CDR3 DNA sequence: TGTGCCAGCAGCCGGGGGGTGGGCGCTGAAGCTCTCTTT.

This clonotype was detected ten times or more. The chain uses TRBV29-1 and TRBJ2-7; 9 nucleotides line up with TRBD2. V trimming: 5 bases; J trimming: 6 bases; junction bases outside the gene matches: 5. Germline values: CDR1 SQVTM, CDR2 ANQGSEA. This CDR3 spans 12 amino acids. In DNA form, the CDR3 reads TGCAGCGTTCGGCGGGAGGGAGTCGAGCAGTACTTC. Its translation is CSVRREGVEQYF.

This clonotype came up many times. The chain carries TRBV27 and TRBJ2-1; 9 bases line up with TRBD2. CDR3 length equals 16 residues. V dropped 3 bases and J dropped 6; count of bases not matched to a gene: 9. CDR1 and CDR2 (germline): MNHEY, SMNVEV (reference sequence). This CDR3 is CASSFGSGSNPNEQFF. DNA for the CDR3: TGTGCCAGCAGTTTCGGTAGCGGGAGTAATCCCAATGAGCAGTTCTTC.

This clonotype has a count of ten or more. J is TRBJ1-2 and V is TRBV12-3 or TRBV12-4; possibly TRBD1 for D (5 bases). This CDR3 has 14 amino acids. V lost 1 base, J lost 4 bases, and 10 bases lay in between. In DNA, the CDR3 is TGTGCCAGCAGTTTAGATGCAGGGCCCTATGGCTACACCTTC. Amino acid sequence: CASSLDAGPYGYTF.

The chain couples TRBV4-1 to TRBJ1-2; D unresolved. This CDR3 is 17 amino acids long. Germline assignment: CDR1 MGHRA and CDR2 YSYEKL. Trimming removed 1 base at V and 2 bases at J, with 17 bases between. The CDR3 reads CASSQVLARRLNYGYTF. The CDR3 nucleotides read TGCGCCAGCAGCCAAGTTCTGGCACGGCGTCTCAACTATGGCTACACCTTC.

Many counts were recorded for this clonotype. The CDR3 is CASGLTISVNTEAFF. The CDR3 DNA follows: TGTGCTAGTGGTTTGACGATATCAGTGAACACTGAAGCTTTCTTT. The gene calls are TRBV12-5 and TRBJ1-1, with D uncertain. Between the trimmed V and J ends, which lost 2 bases and 0 bases, there was a span of 10 bases. Germline-derived CDR1 and CDR2 are LGHNT and FRNRAP. The CDR3 consists of 15 residues.

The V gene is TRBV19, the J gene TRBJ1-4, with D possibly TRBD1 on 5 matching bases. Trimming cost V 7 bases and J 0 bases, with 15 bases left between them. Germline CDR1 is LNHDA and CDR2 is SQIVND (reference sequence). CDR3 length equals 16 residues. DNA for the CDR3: TGTGCCAGTATCGCCTCCAGGGATTCAACTAATGAAAAACTGTTTTTT. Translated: CASIASRDSTNEKLFF.

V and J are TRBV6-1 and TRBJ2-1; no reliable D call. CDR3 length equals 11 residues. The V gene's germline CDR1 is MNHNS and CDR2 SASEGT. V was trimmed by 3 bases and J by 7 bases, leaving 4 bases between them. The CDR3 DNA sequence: TGTGCCAGCAGTGAGGTGAATGAGCAGTTCTTC. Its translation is CASSEVNEQFF.